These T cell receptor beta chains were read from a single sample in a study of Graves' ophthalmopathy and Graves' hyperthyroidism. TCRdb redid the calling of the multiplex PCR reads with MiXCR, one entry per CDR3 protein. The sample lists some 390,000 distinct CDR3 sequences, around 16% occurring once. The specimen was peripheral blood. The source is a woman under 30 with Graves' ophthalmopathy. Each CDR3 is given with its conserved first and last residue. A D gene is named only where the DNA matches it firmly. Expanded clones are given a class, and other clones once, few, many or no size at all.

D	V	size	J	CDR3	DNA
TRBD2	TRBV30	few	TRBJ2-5	CAWSRGGALEETQYF	TGTGCCTGGAGCCGGGGGGGGGCGTTGGAAGAGACCCAGTACTTC
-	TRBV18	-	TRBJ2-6	CASSPPRGADRVANVLTF	TGTGCCAGCTCACCACCCCGGGGGGCCGACAGGGTGGCCAACGTCCTGACTTTC
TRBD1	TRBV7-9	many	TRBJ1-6	CASSTGGRSPLHF	TGTGCCAGCAGCACAGGGGGCAGGTCACCCCTCCACTTT
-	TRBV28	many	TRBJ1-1	CASSLPGPNTEAFF	TGTGCCAGCAGTTTACCGGGACCGAACACTGAAGCTTTCTTT
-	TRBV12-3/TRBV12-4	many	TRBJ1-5	CASSPAGRINQPQHF	TGTGCCAGCAGCCCGGCGGGACGGATAAATCAGCCCCAGCATTTT
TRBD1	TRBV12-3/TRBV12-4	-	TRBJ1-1	CASSRDRGGPEAFF	TGTGCCAGCAGTCGAGACAGGGGAGGGCCTGAAGCTTTCTTT
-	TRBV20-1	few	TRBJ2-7	CSAPRDSRGEQYF	TGCAGTGCTCCGCGGGACTCCAGGGGAGAGCAGTACTTC
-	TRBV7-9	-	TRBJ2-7	CASARRPNEQYF	TGTGCCAGCGCTCGTCGACCCAACGAGCAGTACTTC
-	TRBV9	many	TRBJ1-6	CASSVGEGSGSPLHF	TGTGCCAGCAGCGTAGGTGAGGGATCGGGCTCACCCCTCCACTTT
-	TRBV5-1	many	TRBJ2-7	CASSLDSDEQYF	TGCGCCAGCAGCTTGGACAGTGACGAGCAGTACTTC
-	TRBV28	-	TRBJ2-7	CASSLPITEQYF	TGTGCCAGCAGTTTACCTATCACCGAGCAGTACTTC
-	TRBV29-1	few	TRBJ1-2	CSAETVWGYTF	TGCAGCGCCGAAACAGTATGGGGCTACACCTTC
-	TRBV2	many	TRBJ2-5	CASWRGQQETQYF	TGTGCCAGCTGGAGGGGCCAGCAAGAGACCCAGTACTTC
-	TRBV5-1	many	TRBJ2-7	CASSLGQVNYEQYF	TGCGCCAGCAGCTTGGGACAGGTAAACTACGAGCAGTACTTC
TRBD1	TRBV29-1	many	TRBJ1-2	CSAGTGGNKRGYTF	TGCAGCGCTGGGACAGGGGGCAATAAAAGGGGCTACACCTTC
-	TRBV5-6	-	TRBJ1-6	CASTRDRNSPLHF	TGTGCCAGTACCCGGGACCGTAATTCACCCCTCCACTTT
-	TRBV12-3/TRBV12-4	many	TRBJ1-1	CASSWDGEAFF	TGTGCCAGCAGTTGGGACGGGGAAGCTTTCTTT
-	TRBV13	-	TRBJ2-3	CASSLVGGPRTDTQYF	TGTGCCAGCAGCTTAGTGGGGGGGCCGAGGACAGATACGCAGTATTTT
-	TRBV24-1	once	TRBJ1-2	CATSDLQGFGYTF	TGTGCCACCAGTGATTTGCAGGGTTTCGGCTACACCTTC
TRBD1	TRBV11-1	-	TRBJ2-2	CASSFRQGAGTGELFF	TGTGCCAGCAGCTTCAGACAGGGGGCGGGTACCGGGGAGCTGTTTTTT